A single sample gave rise to the 30 T cell receptor beta chains below, sequenced in a study of early T cells in non-severe SARS-CoV-2 infection. TCRdb processed the 5' RACE reads anew with MiXCR; each CDR3 protein has one entry. The sample yields tens of thousands of distinct CDR3 sequences, around 6.6% seen once. Material: whole blood, obtained at baseline. The source is an adult who was a healthcare worker with PCR-confirmed SARS-CoV-2 infection or an uninfected control (not recorded which).

DNA for the CDR3: TGTGCCAGCAGCTCCAGACAGTTTATCACAGATACGCAGTATTTT. Its translation is CASSSRQFITDTQYF. V usage is TRBV5-8 and J usage is TRBJ2-3; D is possibly TRBD1 (5 bases). Trimming removed 3 bases at V and 2 bases at J, with 13 bases between. Per germline, CDR1 SGHTS and CDR2 YDEGEE. The CDR3 covers 15 residues. The full variable domain, in which reference TRBV5-8 and TRBJ2-3 provide the parts outside the CDR3, is EAGVTQSPTHLIKTRGQQATLRCSPISGHTSVYWYQQALGLGLQFLLWYDEGEERNRGNFPPRFSGRQFPNYSSELNVNALELEDSALYLCASSSRQFITDTQYFGPGTRLTVL.

This clonotype was seen many times. The rearrangement joins TRBV14 to TRBJ2-1, with 8 bases fitting TRBD1. V lost 1 base and J lost 16; bases outside the gene matches: 9. The CDR3 totals 13 residues. Looked up from germline, CDR1 is SGHDN and CDR2 is FVKESK. The CDR3 sequence is CASSQAHGTGRFF. CDR3 coding DNA: TGTGCCAGCAGCCAAGCACACGGGACAGGCCGATTCTTC. Filled out from reference TRBV14 and TRBJ2-1, the complete variable domain reads EAGVTQFPSHSVIEKGQTVTLRCDPISGHDNLYWYRRVMGKEIKFLLHFVKESKQDESGMPNNRFLAERTGGTYSTLKVQPAELEDSGVYFCASSQAHGTGRFFGPGTRLTVL.

This clonotype has only a few counts. The V gene is TRBV4-3, the J gene TRBJ2-7, with D hard to call. CDR1 and CDR2 from the germline V gene are LGHNA and YSLEER. This CDR3 is 15 amino acids long. The germline V and J ends were trimmed by 1 base and 4 bases, with 14 bases remaining between them. The chain's CDR3 is CASSQGFSANYEQYF. As DNA, the CDR3 is TGCGCCAGCAGCCAAGGGTTCAGCGCAAATTACGAGCAGTACTTC.

V usage is TRBV28 and J usage is TRBJ2-3; D not certain. This CDR3 contains 16 residues. V lost 2 bases and J lost 0, with 12 bases in between. Germline CDR1 is MDHEN and CDR2 is SYDVKM. In DNA, the CDR3 is TGTGCCAGCAGTTTACGCCCCGGTCTTAGCACAGATACGCAGTATTTT. Translation gives CASSLRPGLSTDTQYF.

The chain has TRBV28 and TRBJ1-4, with D maybe TRBD1 (6 bases). Trimming cost V 8 bases and J 11 bases, with 18 bases left between them. Germline lookup yields CDR1 MDHEN and CDR2 SYDVKM. The CDR3 runs to 13 residues. The chain's CDR3 is CASSSGGRGKLFF. CDR3 in DNA: TGTGCCAGCTCTTCTGGGGGCCGCGGGAAACTGTTTTTT.

In this sample, this clonotype turned up many times. The chain employs TRBV30 and TRBJ1-2; maybe TRBD1 (5 bases). The CDR3 extends over 11 amino acids. CDR1 GTSNPN and CDR2 SVGIG come from the germline V gene (reference sequence). Trimming cost V 0 bases and J 9 bases, with 8 bases left between them. This CDR3 is CAWSVGGSYTF. The CDR3 DNA reads as TGTGCCTGGAGTGTGGGGGGAAGCTACACCTTC.

The chain employs TRBV6-6 and TRBJ1-1, with a weak D call TRBD1 (5 bases). The germline CDR1 and CDR2 sequences are MNHNY and SVGAGI (reference sequence). V was pared by 7 bases and J by 6 bases, with 18 bases between. The CDR3 is 14 residues long. The CDR3 nucleotides read TGTGCCAGCACAGGGACCTCTTTTCGTTCTGAAGCTTTCTTT. Translation gives CASTGTSFRSEAFF.

V is TRBV9 and J is TRBJ2-3; 8 nucleotides agree with TRBD2. The CDR3 contains 16 residues. The germline CDR1 and CDR2 sequences are SGDLS and YYNGEE. Trimming cost V 3 bases and J 5 bases; bases outside gene matches: 11. CDR3 sequence reads: CASSAREGLPQDTQYF. CDR3 in DNA: TGTGCCAGCAGCGCCCGGGAGGGACTCCCCCAAGATACGCAGTATTTT.

This clonotype occurred many times. The chain uses TRBV6-2 or TRBV6-3 and TRBJ2-5; TRBD1 is a possible D gene (6 bases). Germline loops: CDR1 MNHEY, CDR2 SVGEGT. The V and J ends lost 6 bases and 1 base respectively, with 21 bases between them. The CDR3 consists of 17 residues. This CDR3 reads CASSPGGGHTFQETQYF. The CDR3 DNA is TGTGCCAGCAGCCCAGGTGGGGGACACACCTTCCAAGAGACCCAGTACTTC.

V is TRBV7-9 and J is TRBJ2-3, with D tentatively TRBD2 (6 bases). Germline lookup yields CDR1 SEHNR and CDR2 FQNEAQ (reference sequence). The CDR3 contains 14 residues. V was trimmed by 3 bases and J by 0 bases, leaving 7 bases between them. Here the CDR3 reads CASSLEGSTDTQYF. In DNA form, the CDR3 reads TGTGCCAGCAGCTTGGAGGGAAGCACAGATACGCAGTATTTT. Supplemented by reference TRBV7-9 and TRBJ2-3, the full variable domain reads DTGVSQNPRHKITKRGQNVTFRCDPISEHNRLYWYRQTLGQGPEFLTYFQNEAQLEKSRLLSDRFSAERPKGSFSTLEIQRTEQGDSAMYLCASSLEGSTDTQYFGPGTRLTVL.

This clonotype appeared many times. This chain joins TRBV11-3 and TRBJ2-2, with TRBD1 identical over 12 bases. This CDR3 spans 15 amino acids. With V trimmed by 5 bases and J by 6 bases, 4 bases remained unmatched. Per germline, CDR1 SGHNT and CDR2 YENEEA. CDR3 residues: CASSRDRGLSGELFF. CDR3 in DNA: TGTGCCAGCAGCCGGGACAGGGGGCTTTCCGGGGAGCTGTTTTTT.

This clonotype was seen at least ten times. The J gene is TRBJ2-3, the V gene TRBV20-1; 8 bases agree with TRBD2. Germline-derived CDR1 and CDR2 are DFQATT and SNEGSKA (reference sequence). J was trimmed by 0 bases and V by 7 bases; bases with no gene match: 9. CDR3 size: 15 residues. CDR3 loop: CSGLALHPSTDTQYF. The DNA of the CDR3 is TGCAGTGGACTAGCGCTCCACCCTAGCACAGATACGCAGTATTTT.

This clonotype was detected ten times or more. V usage is TRBV29-1 and J usage is TRBJ1-5, with D uncertain. In germline, CDR1 is SQVTM, CDR2 ANQGSEA. This CDR3 comprises 12 residues. The V gene lost 0 bases and the J gene lost 11 bases, with 11 bases spanning the gap. DNA of the CDR3: TGCAGCGTTGAAGATTCGGGTATGGCCCAGCATTTT. It yields the protein CSVEDSGMAQHF.

This clonotype was detected ten times or more. This sequence joins TRBV7-3 and TRBJ2-2, with 12 nucleotides matching TRBD2. In germline, CDR1 is SGHTA, CDR2 FQGTGA. The CDR3 covers 17 residues. J was trimmed by 5 bases and V by 5 bases; bases with no gene match: 9. CDR3 residues: CASSPAGGTSGTGELFF. Here the CDR3 DNA reads TGTGCCAGCAGCCCCGCGGGGGGGACTAGCGGGACCGGGGAGCTGTTTTTT.

This clonotype was detected only a few times. V is TRBV5-4 and J is TRBJ2-1; no firm D call. Trimming left V 4 bases short and J 4 bases short, with 6 bases between. CDR3 length: 12 amino acids. Germline values: CDR1 SGHNT, CDR2 YYREEE (reference sequence). Here the CDR3 reads CASSASYNEQFF. As DNA, the CDR3 is TGTGCCAGCAGCGCTAGTTACAATGAGCAGTTCTTC.

This clonotype turned up a few times. This sequence joins TRBV29-1 and TRBJ2-1; D unresolved. CDR1 SQVTM and CDR2 ANQGSEA come from the germline V gene. Deletions cut 5 bases from V and 6 bases from J, with 5 bases between. The CDR3 covers 10 residues. CDR3 residues: CSVLANEQFF. The DNA for the CDR3 is TGCAGCGTTTTAGCCAATGAGCAGTTCTTC.

This clonotype came up many times. V gene TRBV6-2 or TRBV6-3 combines with J gene TRBJ2-6; D perhaps matches TRBD2 (5 bases). Germline CDR1 MNHEY, CDR2 SVGEGT. Trimming stripped 6 bases from V and 0 bases from J, with 18 bases between. The CDR3 has 18 amino acids. CDR3 amino acids: CASSPGIRTFSGANVLTF. CDR3 coding DNA: TGTGCCAGCAGCCCGGGGATCAGAACCTTCTCTGGGGCCAACGTCCTGACTTTC.

Ten or more counts support this clonotype. V and J are TRBV29-1 and TRBJ2-7; D is perhaps TRBD2 (6 bases). Germline V gives CDR1 SQVTM, CDR2 ANQGSEA. V was shortened by 2 bases and J by 5 bases, with 16 bases between the two germline ends. The CDR3 extends over 14 amino acids. CDR3 region: CSVETGEVGDEQYF. The DNA of the CDR3 is TGCAGCGTTGAAACCGGGGAGGTGGGGGACGAGCAGTACTTC.

This clonotype was counted ten times or more. The V gene is TRBV11-2, the J gene TRBJ1-6; D is perhaps TRBD1 (5 bases). Trimming removed 7 bases at V and 5 bases at J, with 15 bases between. In germline, CDR1 is SGHAT, CDR2 FQNNGV. The length of the CDR3 is 15 residues. CDR3 protein: CASKKRGSDNSPLHF. The CDR3 DNA reads as TGTGCCAGCAAAAAGAGGGGCAGTGATAATTCACCCCTCCACTTT.

This clonotype occurred many times. This chain links TRBV7-8 with TRBJ1-1; D is unresolved. Germline loops: CDR1 SGHVS, CDR2 FQNEAQ. The CDR3 runs 13 residues. The V end lost 3 bases, the J end lost 0 bases, and 5 bases lay between the germline ends. CDR3 loop: CASSFRLNTEAFF. DNA for the CDR3: TGTGCCAGCAGCTTTAGACTGAACACTGAAGCTTTCTTT.

This clonotype came up many times. The chain couples TRBV4-1 to TRBJ1-3, with D possibly being TRBD1 (5 bases). The germline V gene has CDR1 MGHRA and CDR2 YSYEKL. Trimming left V 1 base short and J 5 bases short, with 18 bases between. CDR3 length equals 17 residues. The CDR3 spells CASSQGAIRDIRNTIYF. CDR3 nucleotides: TGCGCCAGCAGCCAAGGTGCGATCAGGGATATAAGAAACACCATATATTTT.

The chain is built from TRBV2 and TRBJ1-6; no firm D call. The V end lost 3 bases, the J end lost 0 bases, and 15 bases lay between the germline ends. This CDR3 region has 18 residues. In germline, CDR1 is SNHLY, CDR2 FYNNEI. The CDR3 is CASSDGFQTSSYNSPLHF. The CDR3 bases are TGTGCCAGCAGTGACGGCTTTCAAACCAGCTCCTATAATTCACCCCTCCACTTT.

This clonotype was counted a few times. This chain uses TRBV13 with TRBJ2-3, with 10 positions matching TRBD1. The length of the CDR3 is 14 residues. Germline V gives CDR1 PRHDT, CDR2 FYEKMQ (reference sequence). V lost 5 bases and J lost 6; bases outside the gene matches: 5. CDR3 loop: CASSMTGGADTQYF. CDR3 nucleotides: TGTGCCAGCAGCATGACAGGGGGCGCGGATACGCAGTATTTT.

This clonotype was counted many times. The rearrangement uses TRBV23-1 and TRBJ1-6, with a tentative D call TRBD1 (6 bases). TRBV23-1 is an open reading frame, and its role is uncertain. The V end lost 8 bases, the J end lost 5 bases, and 16 bases lay between the germline ends. The CDR3 spans 15 residues. CDR3: CASLGRGGNNSPLHF. In DNA, the CDR3 is TGCGCCAGCCTGGGGAGAGGGGGGAATAATTCACCCCTCCACTTT.

J is TRBJ1-2 and V is TRBV12-3 or TRBV12-4; 7 bases align to TRBD1. Trimming removed 3 bases from V and 13 bases from J; junction bases left unmatched: 8. The CDR3 has 12 amino acids. In DNA, the CDR3 is TGTGCCAGCAGTTTTCTGACAGGGCTAGGCACCTTC. This gives the protein CASSFLTGLGTF.

This clonotype was counted many times. This sequence joins TRBV2 and TRBJ1-2; possible D gene TRBD1, 5 bases. V was pared by 2 bases and J by 4 bases, with 17 bases between. The CDR3 extends over 16 amino acids. Per the germline V gene, CDR1 is SNHLY and CDR2 is FYNNEI. CDR3 coding DNA: TGTGCCAGCAGTGAATCCATGACAGATGTTTTCTATGGCTACACCTTC. Residues: CASSESMTDVFYGYTF.

Ten or more counts support this clonotype. V and J are TRBV7-2 and TRBJ2-3, with 7 bases fitting TRBD2. Germline V gives CDR1 SGHTA, CDR2 FQGNSA. J was trimmed by 0 bases and V by 7 bases; bases with no gene match: 10. The CDR3 runs to 16 residues. This CDR3 is CASTDSAGDSTDTQYF. The CDR3 nucleotides are TGTGCCAGCACAGACTCGGCGGGGGACAGCACAGATACGCAGTATTTT.

In regard to this clonotype: The junction departs from the called germline gene at one end, perhaps through a read error. The CDR3 DNA follows: TGTGCCAGCAGTTTCTTGGTTGGTACAGCCCTTTTT. Encoded protein: CASSFLVGTALF. This rearrangement joins TRBV12-3 or TRBV12-4 to TRBJ1-1, with no clear D. The CDR3 length is 12 residues.

The J gene is TRBJ1-3, the V gene TRBV7-9; tentatively, D is TRBD1 (6 bases). The V gene lost 0 bases and the J gene lost 1 base, with 25 bases spanning the gap. The CDR3 extends over 21 amino acids. Germline V gives CDR1 SEHNR, CDR2 FQNEAQ (reference sequence). In nucleotides, the CDR3 is TGTGCCAGCAGCTTAGCGGTATTGACCGGGTTGAAGGGGGAGTCTGGAAACACCATATATTTT. It encodes CASSLAVLTGLKGESGNTIYF.

This CDR3 reads CASRDQGTGELFF. The CDR3 DNA reads TGTGCCAGCAGGGATCAGGGAACCGGGGAGCTGTTTTTT. The V call is TRBV7-2, the J call TRBJ2-2; tentative D call: TRBD1 (5 bases). The germline CDR1 and CDR2 sequences are SGHTA and FQGNSA. The CDR3 length is 13 residues. Trimming left V 6 bases short and J 5 bases short, with 10 bases between. The full variable domain, with the rest looked up from reference TRBV7-2 and TRBJ2-2, is GAGVSQSPSNKVTEKGKDVELRCDPISGHTALYWYRQSLGQGLEFLIYFQGNSAPDKSGLPSDRFSAERTGGSVSTLTIQRTQQEDSAVYLCASRDQGTGELFFGEGSRLTVL.